Below, one T cell receptor beta chain is given with its context. The antigen remains undetermined. The length of the CDR3 is 15 residues. Germline trimming cut 5 bases from V and 4 bases from J; bases unmatched to any gene: 10. Germline V CDR1 and CDR2: MDHEN, SYDVKM. Only in-frame clones appear in the TCRdb table, and some are missing; sequencing was by immunoSEQ multiplex PCR. The sample consists of fewer than 350,000 clones, around 87% of them appearing once. The sample is drawn from a study of cytomegalovirus exposure and HLA in healthy donors. Study findings and constraints: According to a later analysis, TCR clusters from the first cohort tended to co-occur in the 120 or so validation repertoires. Diagnosis of cytomegalovirus status made by the classifier reportedly showed high specificity and sensitivity. Under in vitro conditions, a few CMV-associated chains were confirmed as specific for CMV antigens.

An approximately 130-subject validation cohort, separate from the approximately 670-subject first cohort, supplied the donors. The sequence was collected from a woman under 30 in good health and CMV-seronegative. The chain joins TRBV28 to TRBJ2-7, with 8 bases aligning to TRBD1. The sequenced sample consisted of PBMCs. CDR3 nucleotides: TGTGCCAGCAGTACTCCGGACAGGGAAACTTACGAGCAGTACTTC. Translating it yields CASSTPDRETYEQYF.